The source of this T cell receptor beta chain is a study of blood T cell repertoires in COVID-19. Across the whole study: Italy, Spain and the United States were the sources of the convalescent and acute COVID-19 samples. In each case, the material was cDNA or gDNA derived from T cells, B-cell-depleted T cells, or PBMCs.

Only in-frame clones appear in the TCRdb table, and some are missing; sequencing was by immunoSEQ multiplex PCR. The repertoire includes approximately 90,000 clones, 84% of them detected once, and approximately 25% sits in the top ten. This clone appeared a few times. The sequencing sample was made of peripheral blood. This receptor was obtained from a man in his sixties with acute or convalescent COVID-19.

Here the CDR3 DNA reads TGTGCCAGCAGCACACGACAGCTTACAGATACGCAGTATTTT. This translates into CASSTRQLTDTQYF. This chain links TRBV9 with TRBJ2-3; D might be TRBD1 (5 bases). This CDR3 is 14 amino acids long. Germline values: CDR1 SGDLS, CDR2 YYNGEE. V was pared by 4 bases and J by 3 bases, with 12 bases between.